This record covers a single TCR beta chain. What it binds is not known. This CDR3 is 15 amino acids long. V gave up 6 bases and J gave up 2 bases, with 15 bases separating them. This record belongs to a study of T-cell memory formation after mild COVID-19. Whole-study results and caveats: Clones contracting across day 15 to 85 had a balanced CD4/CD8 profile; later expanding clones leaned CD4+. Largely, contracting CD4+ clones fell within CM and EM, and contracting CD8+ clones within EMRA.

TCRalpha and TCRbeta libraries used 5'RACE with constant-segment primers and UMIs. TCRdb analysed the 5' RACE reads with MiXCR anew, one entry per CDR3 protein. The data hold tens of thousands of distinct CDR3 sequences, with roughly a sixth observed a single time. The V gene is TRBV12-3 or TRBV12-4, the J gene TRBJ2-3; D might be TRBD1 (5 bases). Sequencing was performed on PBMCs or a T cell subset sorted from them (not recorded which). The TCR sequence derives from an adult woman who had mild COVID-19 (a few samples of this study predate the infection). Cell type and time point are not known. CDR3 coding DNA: TGTGCCAGCAGGCCCGTTCTGGGGCCCACAGATACGCAGTATTTT. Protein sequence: CASRPVLGPTDTQYF.